This T cell receptor (beta chain) emerged from a study of neoadjuvant anti-PD-1 for oral cavity cancer. For the study at large: Non-progressing patients received a fourth nivolumab dose near day 43, then surgery on days 50-56.

A note on this clone: Its antigen remains unidentified.

Study findings and constraints: PBMC Gini-index clonality exceeded responders' in non-responders post-nivolumab.

Produced via immunoSEQ multiplex PCR; TCRdb's table is partial and in-frame only. The profile covers more than 15,000 clones, with 66% appearing a single time and around 2.8% taken by the ten largest. Germline loops: CDR1 MNHNS, CDR2 SASEGT. V trimming: 6 bases; J trimming: 5 bases; junction bases outside the gene matches: 7. This CDR3 is built from 15 residues. V gene TRBV6-1 combines with J gene TRBJ1-1, with 12 bases that match TRBD1. This material consisted of PBMCs, taken before nivolumab (anti-PD-1) treatment. This receptor was taken from a person aged 40 to 85 with oral cavity squamous cell carcinoma. The CDR3, as DNA: TGTGCCAGCAGGGGACAGGGGGCGTTTATTACTGAAGCTTTCTTT. Its protein is CASRGQGAFITEAFF.